Following are 12 T cell receptor beta chains from one sample sequenced in a study of blood T cell repertoires in COVID-19. Produced via immunoSEQ multiplex PCR; TCRdb's table is partial and in-frame only. This repertoire shows roughly 120,000 clones, approximately 80% found once; its top ten account for 9% to 15%. Input material: peripheral blood. All receptors come from a woman aged 55 to 70 with acute or convalescent COVID-19.

Ten or more counts support this clone. The chain couples TRBV19 to TRBJ1-6; tentatively, D is TRBD1 (6 bases). The CDR3 spans 13 residues. Germline CDR1 is LNHDA and CDR2 is SQIVND (reference sequence). V was cut by 8 bases and J by 4 bases, with 9 bases left in between. Written as DNA, the CDR3 is TGTGCCAGTTCTACAGGGTATAATTCACCCCTCCACTTT. As protein: CASSTGYNSPLHF.

V gene TRBV2 combines with J gene TRBJ1-1; the D is unclear. V dropped 10 bases and J dropped 0 bases, with 21 bases sitting between them. This CDR3 has 16 amino acids. In germline, CDR1 is SNHLY, CDR2 FYNNEI. The CDR3 loop is CATSGGGPYMNTEAFF. DNA for the CDR3: TGTGCCACCTCGGGAGGCGGGCCTTACATGAACACTGAAGCTTTCTTT.

The chain employs TRBV6-6 and TRBJ1-2, with D unresolved. The CDR3 runs 15 residues. From germline, CDR1 is MNHNY and CDR2 SVGAGI (reference sequence). V lost 5 bases to trimming and J lost 5 bases, with 18 bases between them. CDR3 coding DNA: TGTGCCAGCAGTAACGACATAACCATAACTTATGGCTACACCTTC. Its translation is CASSNDITITYGYTF.

The chain recombines TRBV29-1 with TRBJ2-1; a possible D gene is TRBD2 (7 bases). This CDR3 is built from 12 residues. Germline V gene lookup returns CDR1 SQVTM and CDR2 ANQGSEA. The CDR3 loop reads CMGGDTYNEQFF. The CDR3 bases are TGCATGGGGGGGGACACCTACAATGAGCAGTTCTTC.

The chain employs TRBV11-2 and TRBJ1-1, with a weak D call TRBD1 (6 bases). CDR1 SGHAT and CDR2 FQNNGV come from the germline V gene. V shed 4 bases and J shed 11 bases, with 17 bases lying between them. The CDR3 contains 13 residues. The CDR3 loop reads CASSSPTGDMAFF. CDR3 nucleotide sequence: TGTGCCAGCAGCTCCCCGACAGGAGATATGGCTTTCTTT.

The chain joins TRBV13 to TRBJ1-6, with 9 bases aligning to TRBD1. Germline CDR1 reads PRHDT; CDR2 reads FYEKMQ (reference sequence). V shed 6 bases and J 9 bases; nucleotides not matched to a gene: 6. The CDR3 loop spans 14 amino acids. The CDR3 DNA reads TGTGCCAGCAGGCCCGGGACAGGGCCTTCACCCCTCCACTTT. Its protein is CASRPGTGPSPLHF.

The chain combines TRBV2 with TRBJ1-2; D is possibly TRBD1 (5 bases). The germline V gene encodes CDR1 SNHLY and CDR2 FYNNEI. The CDR3 spans 15 residues. V lost 7 bases, J lost 5 bases, and 20 bases lay in between. CDR3 coding DNA: TGTGCCAGCATGGAGAATAGCGGGGGTTATTATGGCTACACCTTC. Protein product: CASMENSGGYYGYTF.

This rearrangement joins TRBV10-1 to TRBJ2-3; 7 nucleotides align to TRBD1. CDR1 WNHNN and CDR2 SYGVQD come from the germline V gene (reference sequence). V was clipped by 4 bases and J by 7 bases; unmatched bases: 14. The CDR3 consists of 16 residues. The CDR3 loop reads CASSAGTVGPTNTQYF. CDR3 sequence (DNA): TGCGCCAGCAGTGCCGGGACAGTGGGGCCAACTAATACGCAGTATTTT.

This clone was recorded a few times. The chain couples TRBV4-1 to TRBJ1-5; the match to TRBD1 covers 9 bases. This CDR3 is 15 amino acids long. Germline V gives CDR1 MGHRA, CDR2 YSYEKL. The junction had 7 bases not matched to a gene; V was cut back by 5 bases and J by 5 bases. CDR3 sequence: CASSLGQGRDQPQHF. The CDR3 nucleotides are TGCGCCAGCAGCTTGGGACAGGGAAGAGATCAGCCCCAGCATTTT.

The chain links TRBV28 to TRBJ1-1; D call uncertain. The CDR3 contains 10 residues. The V and J ends lost 6 bases and 7 bases respectively, with 6 bases between them. Germline V gene data show CDR1 as MDHEN and CDR2 as SYDVKM. The CDR3 DNA follows: TGTGCCAGCAGCGGCGGTGAAGCTTTCTTT. Translation: CASSGGEAFF. Filled out from reference TRBV28 and TRBJ1-1, the complete variable domain reads DVKVTQSSRYLVKRTGEKVFLECVQDMDHENMFWYRQDPGLGLRLIYFSYDVKMKEKGDIPEGYSVSREKKERFSLILESASTNQTSMYLCASSGGEAFFGQGTRLTVV.

The chain links TRBV18 to TRBJ2-1, with 9 bases fitting TRBD2. V gave up 2 bases and J gave up 4 bases; unmatched junction bases: 9. The germline V gene encodes CDR1 KGHSH and CDR2 LQKENI. CDR3 length: 17 residues. The CDR3: CASSPLVAGALYNEQFF. CDR3 DNA sequence: TGTGCCAGCTCACCATTAGTAGCGGGGGCACTATACAATGAGCAGTTCTTC.

This clone is a singleton in its sample. The rearrangement links TRBV18 to TRBJ1-1, with D hard to call. The V gene lost 2 bases and the J gene lost 0 bases, with 7 bases spanning the gap. CDR3 length: 14 amino acids. CDR1 and CDR2 (germline): KGHSH, LQKENI. Here the CDR3 reads CASSPGRVNTEAFF. The CDR3 nucleotides read TGTGCCAGCTCACCAGGGAGGGTGAACACTGAAGCTTTCTTT.